Presented here are 32 T cell receptor beta chains from one specimen sequenced in a study of PD-L1 blockade in urothelial cancer. Data came from immunoSEQ multiplex PCR; TCRdb stores just in-frame clones and leaves some out. The data hold tens of thousands of clones, with roughly 82% observed a single time. Here the sequenced sample was PBMCs, taken around atezolizumab (anti-PD-L1) treatment. These receptors were collected from a man aged 70-80 years with urothelial cancer.

V usage is TRBV15 and J usage is TRBJ1-2; 7 bases are shared with TRBD1. Trimming cost V 0 bases and J 3 bases; bases outside gene matches: 1. Germline CDR1 reads LNHNV; CDR2 reads YYDKDF (reference sequence). This CDR3 is 14 amino acids long. The CDR3 reads CATSRDQGDYGYTF. For the CDR3, the DNA is TGTGCCACCAGCAGAGATCAGGGGGACTATGGCTACACCTTC. The full variable domain, with the rest looked up from reference TRBV15 and TRBJ1-2, is DAMVIQNPRYQVTQFGKPVTLSCSQTLNHNVMYWYQQKSSQAPKLLFHYYDKDFNNEADTPDNFQSRRPNTSFCFLDIRSPGLGDTAMYLCATSRDQGDYGYTFGSGTRLTVV.

The V and J genes are TRBV25-1 and TRBJ2-5; perhaps TRBD1 as D (7 bases). Germline CDR1 and CDR2: MGHDK and SYGVNS. Trimming pared 6 bases from V and 1 base from J, leaving 21 bases between. This CDR3 is 17 amino acids long. CDR3 nucleotide sequence: TGTGCCAGCAGCGCCGCCAAGGGGGGACAGATCCAAGAGACCCAGTACTTC. Protein: CASSAAKGGQIQETQYF.

This clone was counted only a few times. The chain combines TRBV19 with TRBJ2-7; possibly TRBD2 for D (7 bases). The CDR3 totals 15 residues. Germline CDR1 is LNHDA and CDR2 is SQIVND (reference sequence). The V end was cut by 6 bases, the J end by 3 bases, with 18 bases between. The CDR3 loop reads CASSPSGGRDYEQYF. The DNA for the CDR3 is TGTGCCAGTAGCCCCTCCGGGGGGCGAGACTACGAGCAGTACTTC.

The chain uses TRBV30 and TRBJ1-1; a possible D gene is TRBD1 (5 bases). Trimming cost V 3 bases and J 1 base, with 9 bases left between them. The CDR3 is 13 residues long. Germline V lookup: CDR1 GTSNPN, CDR2 SVGIG (reference sequence). The CDR3 sequence: CAWSGHRNTEAFF. The CDR3 DNA follows: TGTGCCTGGAGCGGACATCGGAACACTGAAGCTTTCTTT.

V and J are TRBV7-3 and TRBJ2-2, with D perhaps TRBD1 (6 bases). V lost 2 bases and J 6 bases, leaving 7 bases between the germline ends. The CDR3 has 13 amino acids. Per germline, CDR1 SGHTA and CDR2 FQGTGA. CDR3 DNA: TGTGCCAGCAGCTTATCAGGGGCCGGGGAGCTGTTTTTT. Protein: CASSLSGAGELFF.

V and J are TRBV2 and TRBJ1-5, with D tentatively TRBD1 (6 bases). CDR1 is SNHLY, CDR2 FYNNEI, per germline. Trimming left V 6 bases short and J 2 bases short, with 17 bases between. CDR3 length equals 16 residues. The CDR3 nucleotides are TGTGCCAGCAGGAGAACAGGGATTTGGGGCAATCAGCCCCAGCATTTT. Residues: CASRRTGIWGNQPQHF.

This clone is a singleton in its sample. This rearrangement joins TRBV6-5 to TRBJ1-2, with 8 bases identical to TRBD1. This CDR3 is 14 amino acids long. After removal of 4 bases from V and 4 bases from J, the junction contained 5 bases not matched to a gene. CDR1 and CDR2 from the germline V gene are MNHEY and SVGAGI. As DNA, the CDR3 is TGTGCCAGCAGTTCCCGACAGGGGCCCTATGGCTACACCTTC. Its protein product is CASSSRQGPYGYTF.

The rearrangement joins TRBV19 to TRBJ2-3, with 8 bases matching TRBD1. This CDR3 is 14 amino acids long. Per the germline V gene, CDR1 is LNHDA and CDR2 is SQIVND (reference sequence). V gave up 6 bases and J gave up 4 bases; unmatched junction bases: 6. The CDR3 DNA reads as TGTGCCAGTAGCCCGGGACAGGCCGCAGATACGCAGTATTTT. This gives the protein CASSPGQAADTQYF.

The rearrangement uses TRBV2 and TRBJ2-5; TRBD2 aligns across 10 bases. V gave up 5 bases and J gave up 3 bases; unmatched junction bases: 3. There are 14 residues in the CDR3. In germline, CDR1 is SNHLY, CDR2 FYNNEI. CDR3 amino acids: CASSLGLAEETQYF. The CDR3 DNA reads TGTGCCAGCAGTCTAGGACTAGCGGAAGAGACCCAGTACTTC. Drawing the rest from reference TRBV2 and TRBJ2-5, the complete variable domain is EPEVTQTPSHQVTQMGQEVILRCVPISNHLYFYWYRQILGQKVEFLVSFYNNEISEKSEIFDDQFSVERPDGSNFTLKIRSTKLEDSAMYFCASSLGLAEETQYFGPGTRLLVL.

The CDR3 DNA is TGTGCCAGCTCACAAGGGACAGGGGACACCGGGGAGCTGTTTTTT. The encoded protein is CASSQGTGDTGELFF. The chain carries TRBV18 and TRBJ2-2, with 10 bases that match TRBD1. This CDR3 comprises 15 residues. CDR1 and CDR2 (germline): KGHSH, LQKENI. After removal of 4 bases from V and 3 bases from J, the junction contained 2 bases not matched to a gene.

V gene TRBV7-3 combines with J gene TRBJ2-5; maybe TRBD2 (5 bases). Germline V CDR1 and CDR2: SGHTA, FQGTGA. V gave up 4 bases and J gave up 5 bases, with 14 bases separating them. This CDR3 region has 14 residues. CDR3 amino acids: CASSSGIYGETQYF. The CDR3 DNA reads as TGTGCCAGCAGCTCCGGGATTTACGGGGAGACCCAGTACTTC.

The V gene is TRBV7-9, the J gene TRBJ2-1; TRBD1 matches 11 bases. With V trimmed by 4 bases and J by 10 bases, 9 bases remained unmatched. The CDR3 is 15 residues long. Germline V gives CDR1 SEHNR, CDR2 FQNEAQ (reference sequence). The chain's CDR3 is CASSSTGTGGGEQFF. In DNA, the CDR3 is TGTGCCAGCAGCTCCACCGGGACAGGGGGTGGGGAGCAGTTCTTC.

The genes are TRBV10-1 and TRBJ1-6, with D unresolved. Germline-derived CDR1 and CDR2 are WNHNN and SYGVQD (reference sequence). V was shortened by 6 bases and J by 10 bases, with 13 bases between the two germline ends. The CDR3 totals 13 residues. CDR3 sequence (DNA): TGCGCCAGCAGGGGCAGTCCGAACTCACCCCTCCACTTT. Protein sequence: CASRGSPNSPLHF.

This clone was observed a handful of times. V usage is TRBV2 and J usage is TRBJ1-2; the match to TRBD1 covers 9 bases. Per the germline V gene, CDR1 is SNHLY and CDR2 is FYNNEI. With 8 bases clipped from V and 6 bases from J, the junction kept 13 bases outside the gene matches. This CDR3 is 15 amino acids long. CDR3 region: CASQTATGGVDGYTF. The CDR3 bases are TGTGCCAGCCAAACCGCAACAGGGGGCGTAGATGGCTACACCTTC. The whole variable domain, remainder taken from reference TRBV2 and TRBJ1-2, is EPEVTQTPSHQVTQMGQEVILRCVPISNHLYFYWYRQILGQKVEFLVSFYNNEISEKSEIFDDQFSVERPDGSNFTLKIRSTKLEDSAMYFCASQTATGGVDGYTFGSGTRLTVV.

The chain carries TRBV30 and TRBJ2-3; no clear D. CDR1 and CDR2 (germline): GTSNPN, SVGIG (reference sequence). Trimming removed 0 bases from V and 4 bases from J, with 8 bases in between. The CDR3 length is 13 residues. The CDR3: CAWSVTTPDTQYF. CDR3 coding DNA: TGTGCCTGGAGTGTGACGACTCCAGATACGCAGTATTTT.

The count of this clone is one. The J gene is TRBJ2-7, the V gene TRBV7-3; TRBD2 might be the D (6 bases). The V end lost 5 bases, the J end lost 1 base, and 12 bases lay between the germline ends. This CDR3 is built from 14 residues. The germline V gene encodes CDR1 SGHTA and CDR2 FQGTGA. As DNA, the CDR3 is TGTGCCAGCAGCCCGGACTATCTTTCCTACGAGCAGTACTTC. As protein: CASSPDYLSYEQYF.

The chain employs TRBV9 and TRBJ1-4; 7 positions agree with TRBD1. The germline V gene encodes CDR1 SGDLS and CDR2 YYNGEE. The CDR3 is 14 amino acids. V shed 4 bases, J shed 3 bases, and the junction held 3 bases outside the gene matches. CDR3 sequence: CASSPGTANEKLFF. The CDR3 coding sequence is TGTGCCAGCAGCCCCGGGACAGCTAATGAAAAACTGTTTTTT.

The genes are TRBV11-3 and TRBJ1-1; D is possibly TRBD1 (5 bases). Germline V gene data show CDR1 as SGHNT and CDR2 as YENEEA. The CDR3 has 13 residues. Trimming removed 6 bases from V and 0 bases from J, with 8 bases in between. CDR3 protein: CASRGGVNTEAFF. The CDR3 DNA is TGTGCCAGCAGGGGGGGAGTGAACACTGAAGCTTTCTTT.

The V gene is TRBV9, the J gene TRBJ2-2, with 9 bases aligning to TRBD2. Germline assignment: CDR1 SGDLS and CDR2 YYNGEE. The CDR3 loop spans 18 amino acids. Trimming removed 2 bases from V and 4 bases from J; junction bases left unmatched: 12. The CDR3 protein is CASSVSSSGRYGTGELFF. The CDR3 coding sequence is TGTGCCAGCAGCGTGTCTTCGAGCGGGAGGTATGGCACCGGGGAGCTGTTTTTT.

The rearrangement joins TRBV11-2 to TRBJ1-2; 8 bases align to TRBD1. The germline V gene encodes CDR1 SGHAT and CDR2 FQNNGV. The CDR3 runs 16 residues. Trimming at V came to 4 bases and at J to 2 bases, leaving 9 bases not matched to a gene. The CDR3 coding sequence is TGTGCCAGCAGCTCCGTAAGACAGGGGATGAACTATGGCTACACCTTC. It is translated as CASSSVRQGMNYGYTF.

The chain has TRBV29-1 and TRBJ2-5; TRBD1 agrees at 7 bases. This CDR3 is 11 amino acids long. Germline values: CDR1 SQVTM, CDR2 ANQGSEA. The trim removed 7 bases at V and 4 bases at J, leaving 3 bases unmatched. The CDR3 sequence is CSGGQLETQYF. The CDR3 DNA follows: TGCAGCGGGGGACAGCTAGAGACCCAGTACTTC.

V is TRBV11-2 and J is TRBJ1-2; no firm D call. V was clipped by 1 base and J by 8 bases, with 17 bases between them. Germline assignment: CDR1 SGHAT and CDR2 FQNNGV. CDR3 length: 15 amino acids. CDR3 region: CASSLVSGFGGGYTF. Here the CDR3 DNA reads TGTGCCAGCAGCTTAGTTTCGGGGTTTGGAGGGGGCTACACCTTC.

J is TRBJ1-5 and V is TRBV15; a weak D match, TRBD1 (6 bases). Trimming stripped 2 bases from V and 0 bases from J, with 14 bases between. The CDR3 totals 17 residues. CDR1 is LNHNV and CDR2 is YYDKDF in the germline V gene (reference sequence). CDR3 coding DNA: TGTGCCACCAGCAGATCGGGGGGCGGGGGTAGCAATCAGCCCCAGCATTTT. Translating it yields CATSRSGGGGSNQPQHF.

This chain connects TRBV5-6 to TRBJ2-5; TRBD2 matches at 14 bases. V shed 4 bases and J 1 base; nucleotides not matched to a gene: 0. This CDR3 is 15 amino acids long. Germline CDR1 is SGHDT and CDR2 is YYEEEE. CDR3 in amino acids: CASSGTSGGQETQYF. The CDR3 nucleotides are TGTGCCAGCAGCGGGACTAGCGGGGGCCAAGAGACCCAGTACTTC.

The chain uses TRBV2 and TRBJ2-3; 7 bases are shared with TRBD1. This CDR3 has 13 residues. The junction had 7 bases not matched to a gene; V was cut back by 7 bases and J by 6 bases. Germline V CDR1 and CDR2: SNHLY, FYNNEI. The CDR3 spells CASNPGGSDTQYF. For the CDR3, the DNA is TGTGCCAGCAATCCAGGGGGAAGTGATACGCAGTATTTT.

This clone was picked up one time. CDR3 DNA: TGTGCCTGGAGTACCGAGACAGCTAGCAATCAGCCCCAGCATTTT. Translated: CAWSTETASNQPQHF. This rearrangement joins TRBV30 to TRBJ1-5, with D possibly being TRBD1 (5 bases). Germline CDR1 reads GTSNPN; CDR2 reads SVGIG (reference sequence). Trimming took off 2 bases at V and 0 bases at J, with 11 bases between the two ends. This CDR3 region has 15 residues.

This chain joins TRBV10-2 and TRBJ1-6, with TRBD1 matching over 10 bases. V gave up 8 bases and J gave up 9 bases; unmatched junction bases: 1. The CDR3 consists of 12 residues. Germline values: CDR1 WSHSY, CDR2 SAAADI. This chain's CDR3 is CASGDRGSPLHF. The CDR3 DNA is TGCGCCAGCGGGGACAGGGGTTCACCCCTCCACTTT.

The chain uses TRBV6-5 and TRBJ1-2; no reliable D call. V lost 0 bases, J lost 4 bases, and 15 bases lay in between. CDR3 size: 16 residues. Germline V lookup: CDR1 MNHEY, CDR2 SVGAGI. CDR3 amino acids: CASSYSRDIYIYGYTF. The CDR3 DNA follows: TGTGCCAGCAGTTACTCGAGAGACATTTACATCTATGGCTACACCTTC.

The count of this clone is one. The V call is TRBV7-3, the J call TRBJ2-3; 12 bases are a match to TRBD2. The junction had 8 bases not matched to a gene; V was cut back by 6 bases and J by 4 bases. CDR3 length: 16 amino acids. The germline V gene has CDR1 SGHTA and CDR2 FQGTGA. CDR3 DNA sequence: TGTGCCAGCAGTAGACTAGCGGGAGAACCCCCAGATACGCAGTATTTT. It specifies CASSRLAGEPPDTQYF. Drawing the rest from reference TRBV7-3 and TRBJ2-3, the complete variable domain is GAGVSQTPSNKVTEKGKYVELRCDPISGHTALYWYRQSLGQGPEFLIYFQGTGAADDSGLPNDRFFAVRPEGSVSTLKIQRTERGDSAVYLCASSRLAGEPPDTQYFGPGTRLTVL.

The V call is TRBV29-1, the J call TRBJ2-7; TRBD2 agrees at 13 bases. The germline CDR1 and CDR2 sequences are SQVTM and ANQGSEA. Trimming removed 6 bases from V and 7 bases from J; junction bases left unmatched: 9. The CDR3 contains 14 residues. The CDR3 loop reads CSVRGLAGDGEQYF. In nucleotides, the CDR3 is TGCAGCGTCCGAGGACTAGCGGGAGACGGGGAGCAGTACTTC.

V usage is TRBV2 and J usage is TRBJ1-4; 9 bases align to TRBD1. V gave up 5 bases and J gave up 10 bases; unmatched junction bases: 8. CDR3 size: 14 residues. Germline CDR1 and CDR2: SNHLY and FYNNEI. CDR3 sequence: CASSLGTGFGKLFF. The CDR3 coding sequence is TGTGCCAGCAGTCTCGGGACAGGGTTTGGAAAACTGTTTTTT.

This chain joins TRBV19 and TRBJ2-7, with 7 bases that match TRBD2. The CDR3 is 15 amino acids. Germline CDR1 and CDR2: LNHDA and SQIVND (reference sequence). J gave up 2 bases and V 1 base, and 5 bases lay outside the gene matches. CDR3 amino acids: CASSIGGGRAYEQYF. The CDR3 DNA reads TGTGCCAGTAGTATAGGGGGAGGGAGAGCCTACGAGCAGTACTTC.